Shown below are 21 T cell receptor beta chains from a single sample sequenced in a study of T cells expressing NK-cell markers. With the 5' RACE reads reprocessed, TCRdb shows one record per CDR3 protein and no DNA. Recorded here are several hundred distinct CDR3 sequences; the top ten clones represent 90% to 97%. Sequences were obtained from blood T cells: a sorted CD56 or NKG2C T cell subset, CD4+ or CD8+ T cells, or bulk PBMC T cells (not recorded which). These TCRs come from a woman aged 18-29 years in good health.

This chain joins TRBV20-1 and TRBJ2-3. CDR1 DFQATT and CDR2 SNEGSKA come from the germline V gene (reference sequence). The CDR3 length is 11 residues. CDR3 sequence reads: CSASRTSKQYF.

The chain combines TRBV6-5 with TRBJ2-1; without DNA, the TCRdb call of TRBD2 cannot be checked. CDR3 size: 14 residues. Per germline, CDR1 MNHEY and CDR2 SVGAGI. The CDR3 here is CASISSVGYNEQFF.

The chain uses TRBV25-1 and TRBJ2-2. CDR3 length equals 16 residues. Germline assignment: CDR1 MGHDK and CDR2 SYGVNS. CDR3 protein: CASSELKGSNTGELFF.

This chain links TRBV12-5 with TRBJ2-3; TCRdb indicates TRBD2, and absent DNA this call remains unverified. The CDR3 extends over 16 amino acids. The germline V gene encodes CDR1 LGHNT and CDR2 FRNRAP. The chain's CDR3 is CASGLSGRISTDTQYF.

This chain connects TRBV7-6 to TRBJ1-2; TCRdb calls TRBD1, which cannot be checked without DNA. Germline values: CDR1 SGHVS, CDR2 FNYEAQ. The CDR3 has 15 amino acids. The CDR3 reads CASSPLVGGHYGYTF. The whole variable domain, filled in from reference TRBV7-6 and TRBJ1-2, reads GAGVSQSPRYKVTKRGQDVALRCDPISGHVSLYWYRQALGQGPEFLTYFNYEAQQDKSGLPNDRFSAERPEGSISTLTIQRTEQRDSAMYRCASSPLVGGHYGYTFGSGTRLTVV.

CDR3 loop: CASSLARALPTYEQYF. V usage is TRBV7-8 and J usage is TRBJ2-7. The CDR3 is 16 amino acids. CDR1 is SGHVS and CDR2 is FQNEAQ in the germline V gene.

This chain joins TRBV2 and TRBJ2-5; TCRdb's D call of TRBD2 is untestable without DNA. CDR1 and CDR2 from the germline V gene are SNHLY and FYNNEI. The CDR3 is 16 amino acids. The CDR3 is CASPTGLAGGLETQYF.

The chain recombines TRBV7-9 with TRBJ1-1; the D gene TCRdb calls, TRBD1, cannot be checked with no DNA. The CDR3 has 18 amino acids. From germline, CDR1 is SEHNR and CDR2 FQNEAQ (reference sequence). CDR3 region: CASSATRDRGLRNTEAFF.

The chain's CDR3 is CASRGREGMWVNTEAFF. This chain links TRBV5-1 with TRBJ1-1. The CDR3 sequence is 17 residues long. Germline lookup yields CDR1 SGHRS and CDR2 YFSETQ.

The chain has TRBV12-3 or TRBV12-4 and TRBJ1-5; the D call from TCRdb, TRBD1, cannot be confirmed without DNA. The CDR3 sequence is 14 residues long. CDR3 protein: CASSFGGFVLPQHF.

The chain recombines TRBV12-3 or TRBV12-4 with TRBJ1-2; TCRdb's D gene call, TRBD1, goes unchecked for lack of DNA. The CDR3 has 15 amino acids. Here the CDR3 reads CASKPNDRVNYGYTF.

This sequence joins TRBV19 and TRBJ1-5; the D gene TCRdb calls, TRBD1, cannot be checked with no DNA. The CDR3 has 12 amino acids. The germline gives CDR1 LNHDA, CDR2 SQIVND (reference sequence). CDR3 protein: CASRDINQPQHF.

This clonotype is labeled medium-sized based on frequency. CDR3 sequence: CASRGGDDSWTTDEWYGYTF. V usage is TRBV2 and J usage is TRBJ1-2. Per germline, CDR1 SNHLY and CDR2 FYNNEI. This CDR3 contains 20 residues.

The chain has TRBV9 and TRBJ2-4. This CDR3 is built from 16 residues. In germline, CDR1 is SGDLS, CDR2 YYNGEE. CDR3 residues: CASSPRYAGEMNIQYF.

This chain joins TRBV20-1 and TRBJ2-5; the D call of TRBD2 rests on TCRdb alone, since no DNA is present to check it. Germline-derived CDR1 and CDR2 are DFQATT and SNEGSKA (reference sequence). The length of the CDR3 is 15 residues. This CDR3 is CSPPSGGMYQETQYF.

The genes are TRBV6-5 and TRBJ2-7; TCRdb reports TRBD1, a call that lacks DNA to check it against. Germline values: CDR1 MNHEY, CDR2 SVGAGI. The CDR3 totals 14 residues. The CDR3 loop is CASSYFRTGEEQYF.

The chain uses TRBV2 and TRBJ1-1; the D call of TRBD1 rests on TCRdb alone, since no DNA is present to check it. The CDR3 spans 15 residues. Germline V gene lookup returns CDR1 SNHLY and CDR2 FYNNEI. The CDR3 spells CASSEFRVAYTEAFF.

This chain connects TRBV9 to TRBJ2-1; lacking DNA, the TRBD2 call made by TCRdb goes unchecked. CDR3 length: 15 amino acids. CDR1 and CDR2 from the germline V gene are SGDLS and YYNGEE. CDR3 in amino acids: CASSVSLAEDNEQFF.

The chain employs TRBV27 and TRBJ1-1; TCRdb selects TRBD1, and the lack of DNA leaves this call unchecked. The germline V gene has CDR1 MNHEY and CDR2 SMNVEV (reference sequence). The CDR3 runs to 18 residues. The CDR3 loop is CASSLSQTGVPSGTEAFF.

This sequence joins TRBV3-1 and TRBJ1-5; TCRdb's D call of TRBD1 is untestable without DNA. The CDR3 spans 15 residues. CDR1 and CDR2 (germline): LGHDT, YNNKEL (reference sequence). CDR3 in amino acids: CASSQGGTGNQPQHF.

The J gene is TRBJ1-1, the V gene TRBV23-1; TCRdb's D call, TRBD1, is unchecked because there is no DNA. TRBV23-1 is an ORF, and what it does is uncertain. The CDR3 length is 15 residues. CDR3 in amino acids: CASSQRITGGTEAFF.